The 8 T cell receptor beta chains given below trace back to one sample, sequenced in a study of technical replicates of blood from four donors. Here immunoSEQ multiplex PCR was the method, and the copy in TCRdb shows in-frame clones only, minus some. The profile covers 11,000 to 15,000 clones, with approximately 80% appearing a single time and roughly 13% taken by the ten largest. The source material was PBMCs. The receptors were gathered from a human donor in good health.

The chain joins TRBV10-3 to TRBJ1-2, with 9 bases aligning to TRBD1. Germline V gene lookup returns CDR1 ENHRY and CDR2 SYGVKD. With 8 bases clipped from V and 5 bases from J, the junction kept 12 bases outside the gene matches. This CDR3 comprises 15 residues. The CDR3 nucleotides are TGTGCCATCGATGACCCCGGGACAGGGAAGTATGGCTACACCTTC. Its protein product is CAIDDPGTGKYGYTF.

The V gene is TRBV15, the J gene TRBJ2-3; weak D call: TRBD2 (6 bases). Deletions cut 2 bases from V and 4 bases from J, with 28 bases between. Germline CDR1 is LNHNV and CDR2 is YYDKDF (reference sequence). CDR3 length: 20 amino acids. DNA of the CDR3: TGTGCCACCAGCAGACGAACCGGCCGGACTACCGGGAGTGCTGCAGATACGCAGTATTTT. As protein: CATSRRTGRTTGSAADTQYF.

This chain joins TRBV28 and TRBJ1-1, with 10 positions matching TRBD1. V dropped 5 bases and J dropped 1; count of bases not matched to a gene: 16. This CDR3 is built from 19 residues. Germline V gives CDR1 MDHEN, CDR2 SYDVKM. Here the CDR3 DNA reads TGTGCCAGCAGTACGCCCACTACGAGGGACAGGGGTTGGAACACTGAAGCTTTCTTT. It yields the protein CASSTPTTRDRGWNTEAFF. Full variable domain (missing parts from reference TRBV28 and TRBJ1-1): DVKVTQSSRYLVKRTGEKVFLECVQDMDHENMFWYRQDPGLGLRLIYFSYDVKMKEKGDIPEGYSVSREKKERFSLILESASTNQTSMYLCASSTPTTRDRGWNTEAFFGQGTRLTVV.

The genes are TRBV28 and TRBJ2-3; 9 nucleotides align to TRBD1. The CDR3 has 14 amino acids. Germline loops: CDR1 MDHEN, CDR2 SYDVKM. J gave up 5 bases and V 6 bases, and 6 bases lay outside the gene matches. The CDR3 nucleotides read TGTGCCAGCAGGGGGACAGGGAGTCAAGATACGCAGTATTTT. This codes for CASRGTGSQDTQYF.

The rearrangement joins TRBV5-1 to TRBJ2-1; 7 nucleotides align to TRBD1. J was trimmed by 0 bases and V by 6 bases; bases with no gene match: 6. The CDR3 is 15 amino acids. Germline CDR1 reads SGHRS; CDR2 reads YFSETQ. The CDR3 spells CASTPGTDSYNEQFF. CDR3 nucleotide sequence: TGCGCCAGCACCCCAGGGACAGACTCCTACAATGAGCAGTTCTTC.

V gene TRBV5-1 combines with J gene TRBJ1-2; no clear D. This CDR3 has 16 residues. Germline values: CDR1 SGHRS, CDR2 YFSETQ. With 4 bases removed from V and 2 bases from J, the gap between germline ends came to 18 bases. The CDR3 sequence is CASSPDPQTLNYGYTF. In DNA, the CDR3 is TGCGCCAGCAGCCCGGATCCCCAGACACTCAACTATGGCTACACCTTC.

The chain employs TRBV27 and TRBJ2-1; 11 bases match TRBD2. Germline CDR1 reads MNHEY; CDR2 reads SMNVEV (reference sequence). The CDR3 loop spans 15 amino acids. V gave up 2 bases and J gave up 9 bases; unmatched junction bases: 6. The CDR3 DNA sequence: TGTGCCAGCAGTTTAGGGTCTAGCGGGAGGTCTGAGCAGTTCTTC. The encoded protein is CASSLGSSGRSEQFF.

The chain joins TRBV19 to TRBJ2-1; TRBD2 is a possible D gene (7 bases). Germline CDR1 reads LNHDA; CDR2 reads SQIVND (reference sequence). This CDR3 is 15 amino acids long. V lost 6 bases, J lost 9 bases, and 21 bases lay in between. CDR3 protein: CASREGDYLAGEQFF. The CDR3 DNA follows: TGTGCCAGTAGGGAGGGGGACTACCTTGCCGGTGAGCAGTTCTTC. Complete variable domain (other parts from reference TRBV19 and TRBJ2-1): DGGITQSPKYLFRKEGQNVTLSCEQNLNHDAMYWYRQDPGQGLRLIYYSQIVNDFQKGDIAEGYSVSREKKESFPLTVTSAQKNPTAFYLCASREGDYLAGEQFFGPGTRLTVL.